This T cell receptor (beta chain) was identified in a study of T cells in localized non-small cell lung cancer. General study results and limits: Blood T cell density predicted longer survival; adjacent-lung clonality, shorter. A median approximately 59 of the top 100 tumor clones appeared in adjacent lung. Uninvolved adjacent lung, not tumor, had the highest T cell clonality.

The germline CDR1 and CDR2 sequences are MNHNY and SVGAGI (reference sequence). V was shortened by 6 bases and J by 8 bases, with 16 bases between the two germline ends. This CDR3 has 14 amino acids. Sequenced by immunoSEQ multiplex PCR; TCRdb stores in-frame clones only, minus some. The table includes 45,000 to 70,000 clones, 80% to 90% detected once. About this clone itself: What it binds is not known.

This receptor was identified in a woman aged 40-75 years with stage I lung adenocarcinoma. This sequence joins TRBV6-6 and TRBJ1-4; weak D call: TRBD1 (6 bases). The source material was peripheral blood, sampled before any cancer treatment. The CDR3 region has the DNA TGTGCCAGCAGACCCGACAGGAGGATGGAAAAACTGTTTTTT. Translating it yields CASRPDRRMEKLFF.